Each of the 11 T cell receptor beta chains below was sequenced from the same sample in a study of T-cell reconstitution after alpha-beta-depleted transplantation in children. Preparing the TCRbeta library involved the use of unique molecular identifiers. TCRdb recomputed calls from the PCR reads with MiXCR, one row per CDR3 protein. The table has around 300,000 distinct CDR3 sequences, roughly a tenth seen once. This sample comprised PBMCs, obtained before TCRalphabeta/CD19-depleted stem cell transplant. All receptors derive from a boy younger than two with acute myeloid leukemia, due to receive a stem cell transplant.

This chain links TRBV14 with TRBJ2-1, with D possibly matching TRBD2 (6 bases). V lost 3 bases to trimming and J lost 4 bases, with 13 bases between them. The CDR3 is 15 residues long. Germline V lookup: CDR1 SGHDN, CDR2 FVKESK. CDR3 bases: TGTGCCAGCAGCCATCGGCTAGCGCGTTACAATGAGCAGTTCTTC. Residues: CASSHRLARYNEQFF.

This sequence joins TRBV7-9 and TRBJ2-5; D gene unclear. This CDR3 contains 13 residues. Germline CDR1 reads SEHNR; CDR2 reads FQNEAQ (reference sequence). Between the trimmed V and J ends, which lost 1 base and 5 bases, there was a span of 8 bases. Written as DNA, the CDR3 is TGTGCCAGCAGCTTAGGGGCGTCCGAGACCCAGTACTTC. This sequence encodes CASSLGASETQYF.

This clonotype was observed many times. The V gene is TRBV9, the J gene TRBJ1-2; D remains ambiguous. CDR1 and CDR2 (germline): SGDLS, YYNGEE. V shed 3 bases and J shed 0 bases, with 3 bases lying between them. The CDR3 is 12 amino acids. The CDR3 reads CASSESNYGYTF. CDR3 DNA sequence: TGTGCCAGCAGCGAGTCTAACTATGGCTACACCTTC.

The chain links TRBV28 to TRBJ1-5, with TRBD1 as a possible D gene (5 bases). V was trimmed by 6 bases and J by 7 bases, leaving 22 bases between them. Per the germline V gene, CDR1 is MDHEN and CDR2 is SYDVKM. The CDR3 has 16 amino acids. The CDR3 nucleotides read TGTGCCAGCAGCTTCCCGGCCCTTCACCGGGACCAGCCCCAGCATTTT. Translated: CASSFPALHRDQPQHF.

This clonotype was counted ten times or more. Since a much larger clone is just one base distant, this may be a read error. The chain links TRBV5-1 to TRBJ1-2; no firm D call. The CDR3 contains 13 residues. Germline V gene lookup returns CDR1 SGHRS and CDR2 YFSETQ. CDR3 loop: CASSYDPNYCYTF. In nucleotides, the CDR3 is TGCGCCAGCAGCTACGACCCTAACTATTGCTACACCTTC.

This clonotype came up many times. The chain is built from TRBV3-1 and TRBJ1-1; D may be TRBD1 (6 bases). The CDR3 length is 15 residues. CDR1 LGHDT and CDR2 YNNKEL come from the germline V gene (reference sequence). V was shortened by 4 bases and J by 1 base, with 13 bases between the two germline ends. The CDR3 sequence: CASSPWDNPNTEAFF. The CDR3 DNA reads TGTGCCAGCAGCCCGTGGGACAACCCGAACACTGAAGCTTTCTTT.

This clonotype was counted many times. This sequence joins TRBV28 and TRBJ1-2; D is uncertain. CDR1 is MDHEN, CDR2 SYDVKM, per germline. The CDR3 totals 11 residues. V dropped 3 bases and J dropped 8 bases, with 7 bases sitting between them. DNA of the CDR3: TGTGCCAGCAGTTTCGGTTTGGGCTACACCTTC. Translating it yields CASSFGLGYTF.

This clonotype was seen ten or more times. This chain uses TRBV7-3 with TRBJ2-1; 9 bases agree with TRBD2. Germline V lookup: CDR1 SGHTA, CDR2 FQGTGA. The junction had 15 bases not matched to a gene; V was cut back by 4 bases and J by 5 bases. The CDR3 is made up of 18 amino acids. The CDR3 sequence: CASSSLALAGVSDNEQFF. Here the CDR3 DNA reads TGTGCCAGCAGCTCCTTGGCCTTAGCGGGAGTATCGGACAATGAGCAGTTCTTC.

This clonotype was observed many times. V and J are TRBV14 and TRBJ1-2, with 7 positions matching TRBD1. Germline loops: CDR1 SGHDN, CDR2 FVKESK. V dropped 3 bases and J dropped 4; count of bases not matched to a gene: 5. The CDR3 has 14 amino acids. The CDR3 sequence: CASSHGTVRYGYTF. Here the CDR3 DNA reads TGTGCCAGCAGCCACGGGACAGTACGCTATGGCTACACCTTC.

The chain couples TRBV20-1 to TRBJ2-4; the D gene is possibly TRBD2 (6 bases). The V end was cut by 3 bases, the J end by 6 bases, with 18 bases between. The CDR3 extends over 15 amino acids. CDR1 and CDR2 (germline): DFQATT, SNEGSKA (reference sequence). The CDR3 bases are TGCAGTGCTAGCTCTCGCGCGGGAATCGGAAACATTCAGTACTTC. This translates into CSASSRAGIGNIQYF.

This clonotype appeared a few times. This sequence joins TRBV7-9 and TRBJ1-1; 10 bases fit TRBD1. V was pared by 3 bases and J by 3 bases, with 7 bases of the junction left unmatched. The CDR3 contains 16 residues. The germline V gene encodes CDR1 SEHNR and CDR2 FQNEAQ (reference sequence). CDR3 protein: CASSFRDRGLHTEAFF. CDR3 bases: TGTGCCAGCAGCTTTCGGGACAGGGGACTCCACACTGAAGCTTTCTTT. Combining the CDR3 with reference TRBV7-9 and TRBJ1-1 gives the whole variable domain DTGVSQNPRHKITKRGQNVTFRCDPISEHNRLYWYRQTLGQGPEFLTYFQNEAQLEKSRLLSDRFSAERPKGSFSTLEIQRTEQGDSAMYLCASSFRDRGLHTEAFFGQGTRLTVV.